This note documents a single T cell receptor (beta chain) sequence. No antigen is known for it. Sequencing was performed with immunoSEQ multiplex PCR; in TCRdb, only in-frame clones are kept and a portion is missing. The sample contains approximately 2,000,000 clones, just over 90% of which appear only once. The data were taken from a study of shared clonotypes between healthy human individuals. For the study at large: There were three CD4 naive, three CD4 memory, two CD8 naive and one CD8 memory plates per donor.

CD45RO-negative cells were positively selected for CCR7, leaving out terminally differentiated effector memory CD45RA+ cells. Notes on the study in general: A reduction in generation probabilities was seen for non-shared clonotypes relative to those shared by all four donors.

The clonotype comes from a man between 18 and 29 years old in good health. Some clones in this sample may be carry-over from other donors' samples. Specimen: naive CD8+ T cells from PBMCs.

The DNA of the CDR3 is TGTGCCAGCAGCCCAACCGAGATAGCCAAAAACATTCAGTACTTC. It yields the protein CASSPTEIAKNIQYF. The V call is TRBV7-9, the J call TRBJ2-4; D is uncertain. The germline V gene encodes CDR1 SEHNR and CDR2 FQNEAQ (reference sequence). The CDR3 covers 15 residues. V lost 5 bases and J lost 0, with 11 bases in between.